The 5 T cell receptor beta chains presented below share a single source sample, sequenced in a study of Ad26.COV2.S vaccination and SARS-CoV-2 variants. Treatment described: some 19 received Ad26.COV2.S at low or high dose, single or two shots; a few received placebo; per-sample allocation not given. Specimen acquisition occurred on day 63 following the initial vaccine or placebo injection. Assay used: immunoSEQ multiplex PCR; TCRdb lists only in-frame clones, some missing. Of about 350,000 clones listed, around 90% were seen once; the top ten hold around 6.4%. The starting material was peripheral blood, obtained in a trial of Ad26.COV2.S vaccine versus placebo. The receptors originated from a person aged 18-60 years who received the Ad26.COV2.S COVID-19 vaccine or a placebo.

This rearrangement joins TRBV6-5 to TRBJ1-4; 7 bases match TRBD1. V lost 6 bases to trimming and J lost 12 bases; unmatched junction nucleotides: 4. CDR1 is MNHEY, CDR2 SVGAGI, per germline. CDR3 length: 11 amino acids. CDR3 bases: TGTGCCAGCAGCAGAGGGGGCGAACTGTTTTTT. The encoded protein is CASSRGGELFF.

This clone was seen more than once but under ten times. The chain has TRBV7-2 and TRBJ1-5; TRBD1 agrees at 10 bases. V lost 4 bases to trimming and J lost 7 bases; unmatched junction nucleotides: 7. The germline V gene encodes CDR1 SGHTA and CDR2 FQGNSA. This CDR3 has 15 amino acids. CDR3 sequence (DNA): TGTGCCAGCAGCTCGGGACAGGGGATAACCCAGCCCCAGCATTTT. Translation gives CASSSGQGITQPQHF.

The rearrangement uses TRBV30 and TRBJ1-1; no clear D. The germline gives CDR1 GTSNPN, CDR2 SVGIG (reference sequence). The V end was cut by 2 bases, the J end by 0 bases, with 7 bases between. This CDR3 is built from 13 residues. The CDR3 region is CAWSLRMNTEAFF. CDR3 nucleotide sequence: TGTGCCTGGAGTCTTCGAATGAACACTGAAGCTTTCTTT.

This clone came up a few times. This chain joins TRBV27 and TRBJ1-1; no reliable D call. V lost 6 bases, J lost 3 bases, and 17 bases lay in between. CDR1 is MNHEY, CDR2 SMNVEV, per germline (reference sequence). The CDR3 has 15 residues. This CDR3 reads CASRPVKGTDTEAFF. The CDR3 DNA follows: TGTGCCAGCAGGCCAGTCAAGGGAACGGACACTGAAGCTTTCTTT.

This rearrangement joins TRBV4-3 to TRBJ2-7; no clear D gene. V lost 2 bases, J lost 4 bases, and 12 bases lay in between. From germline, CDR1 is LGHNA and CDR2 YSLEER. This CDR3 comprises 14 residues. The CDR3 sequence is CASSQNSVGYEQYF. In DNA form, the CDR3 reads TGCGCCAGCAGCCAAAACTCAGTTGGGTACGAGCAGTACTTC.